This T cell receptor (beta chain) was sequenced in a study of a mutant IDH1 vaccine in newly diagnosed glioma. Overall study: At weeks 1, 3, 5, 7, 11, 15, 19 and 23, patients received a vaccination, eight in all. Radiotherapy alone preceded vaccination by 4-6 weeks; alternatively, vaccination started with temozolomide cycles.

Details on this clone: The antigen is not known.

Sequencing used immunoSEQ multiplex PCR; TCRdb keeps in-frame clones, though not all of them. The sample has approximately 82,000 clones, about 82% seen once. Time point of the sample: week 23, last vaccination. Every vaccination contained 300 ug of the mutant IDH1 20-mer peptide and was paired with topical imiquimod. Study results and limitations: Induction of immune responses by the vaccine occurred in more than 85% of patients.

V lost 3 bases and J 2 bases, leaving 11 bases between the germline ends. The CDR3 consists of 14 residues. Germline values: CDR1 SGHKS, CDR2 YYEKEE (reference sequence). This material consisted of PBMCs, taken from a glioma patient whose treatment included an IDH1 peptide vaccine. The chain combines TRBV5-5 with TRBJ2-5; tentative D call: TRBD2 (5 bases). This TCR came from a man in his thirties or forties with glioma. Some clones in this sample may be carry-over from other donors' samples. In DNA form, the CDR3 reads TGTGCCAGCAGCTCCCTGACTATTCAAGAGACCCAGTACTTC. Protein: CASSSLTIQETQYF.